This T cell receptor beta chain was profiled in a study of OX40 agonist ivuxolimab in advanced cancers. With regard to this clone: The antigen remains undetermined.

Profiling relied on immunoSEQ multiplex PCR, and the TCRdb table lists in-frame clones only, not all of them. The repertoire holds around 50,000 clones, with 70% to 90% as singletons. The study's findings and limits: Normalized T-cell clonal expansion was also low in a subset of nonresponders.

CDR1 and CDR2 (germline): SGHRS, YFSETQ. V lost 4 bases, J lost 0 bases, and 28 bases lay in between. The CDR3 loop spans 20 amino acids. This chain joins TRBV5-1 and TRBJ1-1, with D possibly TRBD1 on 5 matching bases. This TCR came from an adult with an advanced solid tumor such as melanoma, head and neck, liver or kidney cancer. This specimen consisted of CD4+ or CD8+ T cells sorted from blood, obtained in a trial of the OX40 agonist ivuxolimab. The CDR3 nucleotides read TGCGCCAGCAGCCCTAGACAGTACCCAAACCGCAGAAAACTGAACACTGAAGCTTTCTTT. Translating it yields CASSPRQYPNRRKLNTEAFF.